This T cell receptor beta chain was observed in a study of blood T cell repertoires in COVID-19. Overall study: Researchers got acute and convalescent COVID-19 samples from the United States, Italy and Spain.

The CDR3 runs to 18 residues. This clone has just one count. Generated by immunoSEQ multiplex PCR, the TCRdb table keeps only in-frame clones and is missing some. The sample comprises 45,000 to 70,000 clones, about 88% of which are singletons, and roughly an eighth rests with the top ten. Sequencing input: peripheral blood. The sequence was collected from a woman aged 60-75 years with active COVID-19. V and J are TRBV12-1 and TRBJ1-2; the D call in the table, TRBD1, was not verified against the DNA. TRBV12-1 constitutes a pseudogene. CDR3 region: CASSYPTGDREKPYGYTF. The CDR3 bases are TGTGCCAGCAGTTACCCCACAGGAGACAGAGAAAAACCTTATGGCTACACCTTC.